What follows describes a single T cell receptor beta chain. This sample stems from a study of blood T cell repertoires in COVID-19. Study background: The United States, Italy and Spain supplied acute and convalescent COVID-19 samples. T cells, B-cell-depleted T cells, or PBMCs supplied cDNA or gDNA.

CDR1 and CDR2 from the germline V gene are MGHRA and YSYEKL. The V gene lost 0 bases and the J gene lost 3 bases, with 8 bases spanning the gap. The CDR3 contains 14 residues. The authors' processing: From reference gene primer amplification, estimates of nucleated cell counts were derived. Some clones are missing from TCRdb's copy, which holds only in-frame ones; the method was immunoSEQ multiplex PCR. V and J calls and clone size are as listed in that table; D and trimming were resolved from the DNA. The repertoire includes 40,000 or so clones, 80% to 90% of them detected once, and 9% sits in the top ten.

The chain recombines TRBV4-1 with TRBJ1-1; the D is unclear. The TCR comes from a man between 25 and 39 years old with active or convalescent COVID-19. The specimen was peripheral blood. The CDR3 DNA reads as TGCGCCAGCAGCCAAGAACTGGCGGACACTGAAGCTTTCTTT. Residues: CASSQELADTEAFF.